Each of the 9 T cell receptor beta chains below was sequenced from the same sample in a study of T-cell reconstitution after alpha-beta-depleted transplantation in children (dated by TCRdb to 2016 to 2017). This specimen's treatment or condition label, interpreted: allogeneic hematopoietic cell transplantation with graft depleted of TCRalphabeta T cells and CD19 B cells. Library preparation employed PCR. Sequencing relied on an Illumina HiSeq 2500. To normalize quantification of the TCRbeta repertoire, the TCR libraries were built with molecular barcoding that relied on unique molecular identifiers. The raw public reads went through TCRdb reprocessing: fastp at Q25, MiXCR clone calling, in-frame beta chains kept. For every CDR3 protein sequence, its rows merge into one entry that carries the most common genes and DNA. The sample table shows nearly 250,000 distinct CDR3 sequences, and 7.5% to 9.5% are seen once. The ten top clones hold nearly 6.5% of the sample.

Specimen: PBMCs, mostly from graft donor cells, collected 180 days after TCRalphabeta/CD19-depleted stem cell transplant. The origin of the receptors is a male patient younger than 18 who had a stem cell transplant for acute lymphoblastic leukemia, so the T cells may come from the graft donor.

This clonotype has a count of ten or more. CDR3 region: CASSLMARVNGETQYF. Written as DNA, the CDR3 is TGTGCCAGCAGCTTAATGGCTAGGGTAAACGGGGAGACCCAGTACTTC. The gene calls are TRBV7-2 and TRBJ2-5; D is unresolved. There are 16 residues in the CDR3. Germline-derived CDR1 and CDR2 are SGHTA and FQGNSA. V was clipped by 2 bases and J by 5 bases, with 18 bases between them.

At least ten counts were recorded for this clonotype. The chain uses TRBV4-2 and TRBJ2-3, with 14 bases fitting TRBD2. The CDR3 is 17 residues long. V dropped 2 bases and J dropped 4; count of bases not matched to a gene: 5. Germline values: CDR1 LGHNA, CDR2 YNFKEQ. The CDR3 DNA is TGTGCCAGCAGCCAACCCCCGACTAGCGGGGGGGCAGATACGCAGTATTTT. Translating gives CASSQPPTSGGADTQYF.

This clonotype showed up many times. The genes are TRBV28 and TRBJ2-4, with TRBD2 matching 7 bases. Germline CDR1 is MDHEN and CDR2 is SYDVKM. The CDR3 consists of 15 residues. Losses at the gene ends were 4 bases for V and 7 bases for J; bases not matched to a gene: 10. CDR3 nucleotides: TGTGCCAGCAGTTCCGGGACTAACGGGGGGAACATTCAGTACTTC. Its translation is CASSSGTNGGNIQYF.

The sample holds many counts of this clonotype. The chain carries TRBV6-1 and TRBJ1-1, with 7 bases matching TRBD1. Germline trimming cut 7 bases from V and 7 bases from J; bases unmatched to any gene: 6. The CDR3 has 12 residues. Germline-derived CDR1 and CDR2 are MNHNS and SASEGT. The CDR3 here is CASKKWDSEAFF. The CDR3 bases are TGTGCCAGCAAAAAATGGGACAGTGAAGCTTTCTTT.

There are many counts of this clonotype. The chain carries TRBV5-1 and TRBJ2-1; a possible D gene is TRBD1 (6 bases). The germline V gene encodes CDR1 SGHRS and CDR2 YFSETQ. V lost 4 bases, J lost 1 base, and 15 bases lay in between. The CDR3 spans 16 residues. Here the CDR3 reads CASSTGPQGSYNEQFF. The CDR3 DNA sequence: TGCGCCAGCAGCACCGGGCCACAGGGATCCTACAATGAGCAGTTCTTC. Filled out from reference TRBV5-1 and TRBJ2-1, the complete variable domain reads KAGVTQTPRYLIKTRGQQVTLSCSPISGHRSVSWYQQTPGQGLQFLFEYFSETQRNKGNFPGRFSGRQFSNSRSEMNVSTLELGDSALYLCASSTGPQGSYNEQFFGPGTRLTVL.

This clonotype was counted many times. V is TRBV7-2 and J is TRBJ2-4; D is unclear. Trimming cost V 4 bases and J 8 bases, with 12 bases left between them. The CDR3 covers 13 residues. The germline gives CDR1 SGHTA, CDR2 FQGNSA. CDR3: CASSYISKDIQYF. The CDR3 nucleotides are TGTGCCAGCAGCTATATATCGAAGGACATTCAGTACTTC.

This clonotype was observed many times. The J gene is TRBJ2-4, the V gene TRBV24-1; D not certain. V lost 3 bases and J lost 7, with 6 bases in between. The CDR3 spans 12 residues. Germline loops: CDR1 KGHDR, CDR2 SFDVKD. CDR3 amino acids: CATSDQTNIQYF. The DNA of the CDR3 is TGTGCCACCAGTGATCAGACGAACATTCAGTACTTC.

This clonotype came up a few times. The gene calls are TRBV7-8 and TRBJ2-1; D gene uncertain. Germline loops: CDR1 SGHVS, CDR2 FQNEAQ. V lost 1 base to trimming and J lost 4 bases, with 8 bases between them. The CDR3 sequence is 14 residues long. CDR3 protein: CASSLVHSYNEQFF. CDR3 DNA sequence: TGTGCCAGCAGCTTAGTACACTCGTACAATGAGCAGTTCTTC.

This clonotype was detected many times. This sequence joins TRBV5-1 and TRBJ2-2; D call uncertain. Per the germline V gene, CDR1 is SGHRS and CDR2 is YFSETQ. Trimming shortened V by 0 bases and J by 5 bases, and 8 bases separated the two germline ends. This CDR3 is 14 amino acids long. The CDR3 DNA reads as TGCGCCAGCAGCTTGGGGTTCCAGACCGGGGAGCTGTTTTTT. Its translation: CASSLGFQTGELFF.